The T cell receptor beta chain described here comes from a study of T cells in Graves' hyperthyroidism and ophthalmopathy. Overall study findings and caveats: Blood held most thyroid clonotypes expanded above 0.001 frequency.

The sample of blood was obtained at first hyperthyroidism diagnosis (before any ophthalmopathy symptoms). RNA transcripts served as the template for amplifying TCR beta CDR3 regions. During a first-round RT-PCR of the TCR CDR3, the HTBI primer set was used. TCRdb redid the calling of the multiplex PCR reads with MiXCR, one entry per CDR3 protein. The sample yields fewer than 400,000 distinct CDR3 sequences, around 16% seen once. With 1 base clipped from V and 8 bases from J, the junction kept 6 bases outside the gene matches. The germline gives CDR1 SEHNR, CDR2 FQNEAQ (reference sequence). CDR3 size: 16 residues. This clonotype was recorded at least ten times. The antigen is not known.

Sequenced input: blood. V is TRBV7-9 and J is TRBJ2-1, with 12 bases fitting TRBD1. The TCR comes from a young woman with Graves' hyperthyroidism that later progressed to Graves' ophthalmopathy. The CDR3: CASSLVRGTGGHEQFF. CDR3 DNA sequence: TGTGCCAGCAGCTTAGTCCGAGGGACAGGGGGCCATGAGCAGTTCTTC.